The T cell receptor (beta chain) described here comes from a study of T cells expressing NK-cell markers. Study overall: Repertoire data for TCR beta were derived from sorted T cells (CD3+CD56+NKG2C+, CD3+CD56+NKG2C- and CD3+CD56-NKG2C+). The eight sequenced donors comprised seven who were HCMV-seropositive and one who was seronegative. Study observations and caveats: It remained uncertain whether the expanded NKG2C+ T cell clones were specific for HCMV antigens.

For TCR beta, cDNA was produced by 5'RACE template switching with UMIs. From the 5' RACE reads, TCRdb lists one entry per CDR3 protein and no DNA. The listing contains about 390,000 distinct CDR3 sequences. The CDR3 has 14 residues. The V gene's germline CDR1 is SEHNR and CDR2 FQNEAQ (reference sequence). Details on this clonotype: The target antigen is unknown.

This receptor was identified in a woman aged 50 to 65 in good health. This rearrangement joins TRBV7-9 to TRBJ2-3; TCRdb's assignment of TRBD2 cannot be checked, as there is no DNA. Material: blood T cells: a sorted CD56 or NKG2C T cell subset, CD4+ or CD8+ T cells, or bulk PBMC T cells (not recorded which). The CDR3 spells CASRAGLSTDTQYF.